This T cell receptor (beta chain) originates from a study of CD8+ T cells in alopecia areata. This clone was counted a few times. As the sequencing template, cDNA was produced by extracting RNA and reverse transcribing it. This table comes from immunoSEQ multiplex PCR, and its TCRdb copy is limited to in-frame clones, with some not included. The profile shows 150,000 to 250,000 clones, 58% of them singletons. Trimming took 7 bases from V and 7 from J, leaving 13 bases between them. Germline V lookup: CDR1 MGHDK, CDR2 SYGVNS. This CDR3 spans 13 amino acids. Treatment in this sample: oral pan-JAK inhibitor, 5-10 mg twice daily.

The TCR originated in a human donor with alopecia areata. The chain has TRBV25-1 and TRBJ2-2; D is perhaps TRBD1 (6 bases). The sequenced sample was CD4+ T cells sorted from blood, obtained at week 24, from a patient treated with tofacitinib. The CDR3 DNA follows: TGTGCCAGCAACGAACAGGGAAGCGGGGAGCTGTTTTTT. This encodes CASNEQGSGELFF.